This entry features one T cell receptor beta chain sequence. Its antigen is currently unknown. The assay was immunoSEQ multiplex PCR, and TCRdb's table has in-frame clones only and misses some. The data contain about 120,000 clones, approximately 93% of them singletons. The data stem from a study of graft-versus-host responses after intestinal transplantation. Study at large: Transplants were multivisceral, liver-intestinal, or isolated intestinal. Every transplant recipient was induced with anti-thymocyte globulin, then maintained on tacrolimus and steroids for approximately three years.

This CDR3 is built from 12 residues. Germline loops: CDR1 SQVTM, CDR2 ANQGSEA. The ends were cut back, 1 base at V and 3 bases at J, with 7 bases in the middle. Study-level findings and limits: Researchers found peak circulating GvH clone levels linked to early post-transplant HvG declines.

The clonotype was recovered from a human donor who was the organ donor for an intestinal transplant. The chain combines TRBV29-1 with TRBJ2-7; D gene ambiguous. The sample here was unstimulated CD8+ T cells sorted from spleen or lymph node cells, taken before transplant. The CDR3 DNA reads as TGCAGCGTTGAAGTCCGAAGCTACGAGCAGTACTTC. This sequence encodes CSVEVRSYEQYF.